A single sample is the source of the 27 T cell receptor beta chains below, sequenced in a study of OX40 agonist ivuxolimab in advanced cancers. Some clones are missing from TCRdb's copy, which holds only in-frame ones; the method was immunoSEQ multiplex PCR. Of tens of thousands of clones listed, 85% to 90% are singletons. This sample comprised CD4+ or CD8+ T cells sorted from blood, obtained in a trial of the OX40 agonist ivuxolimab. These receptors all come from an adult with an advanced solid tumor such as melanoma, head and neck, liver or kidney cancer.

The V gene is TRBV9, the J gene TRBJ1-3, with D hard to call. Looked up from germline, CDR1 is SGDLS and CDR2 is YYNGEE. Trimming took 0 bases from V and 0 from J, leaving 10 bases between them. There are 16 residues in the CDR3. CDR3 sequence reads: CASSVGGSSSGNTIYF. CDR3 DNA sequence: TGTGCCAGCAGCGTAGGAGGATCCTCCTCTGGAAACACCATATATTTT.

The V gene is TRBV5-6, the J gene TRBJ1-2; D perhaps matches TRBD1 (5 bases). CDR1 and CDR2 from the germline V gene are SGHDT and YYEEEE. V lost 2 bases and J lost 5, with 10 bases in between. The CDR3 sequence is 13 residues long. In DNA form, the CDR3 reads TGTGCCAGCAGCTTCAACAGGCCATATGGCTACACCTTC. Its translation is CASSFNRPYGYTF.

The chain joins TRBV29-1 to TRBJ2-3; 9 bases align to TRBD1. This CDR3 has 15 amino acids. The germline gives CDR1 SQVTM, CDR2 ANQGSEA. The trim removed 4 bases at V and 2 bases at J, leaving 7 bases unmatched. The CDR3 loop reads CSVGGQGLYTDTQYF. The DNA for the CDR3 is TGCAGCGTTGGGGGACAGGGACTTTACACAGATACGCAGTATTTT.

The DNA for the CDR3 is TGTGCCAGCAGTCTAGGATCAGGGACAGGAGTCCAAGAGACCCAGTACTTC. Its protein is CASSLGSGTGVQETQYF. This chain links TRBV2 with TRBJ2-5; 8 bases line up with TRBD1. CDR3 length equals 17 residues. CDR1 is SNHLY, CDR2 FYNNEI, per germline. J gave up 1 base and V 5 bases, and 12 bases lay outside the gene matches.

The V and J genes are TRBV4-2 and TRBJ1-3; D gene uncertain. This CDR3 comprises 14 residues. The V end lost 2 bases, the J end lost 0 bases, and 5 bases lay between the germline ends. The V gene's germline CDR1 is LGHNA and CDR2 YNFKEQ. CDR3 sequence reads: CASSQRSSGNTIYF. CDR3 sequence (DNA): TGTGCCAGCAGCCAAAGAAGCTCTGGAAACACCATATATTTT.

The chain has TRBV7-3 and TRBJ2-2; unclear D gene. The ends were cut back, 1 base at V and 4 bases at J, with 13 bases in the middle. The germline V gene encodes CDR1 SGHTA and CDR2 FQGTGA. CDR3 length: 16 amino acids. CDR3 amino acids: CASSLSRAETTGELFF. For the CDR3, the DNA is TGTGCCAGCAGCTTAAGTAGGGCAGAGACCACCGGGGAGCTGTTTTTT.

This clone was seen once. The chain has TRBV7-8 and TRBJ1-5; D remains unclear. The CDR3 is 13 residues long. Germline V lookup: CDR1 SGHVS, CDR2 FQNEAQ. V lost 2 bases and J lost 5, with 7 bases in between. For the CDR3, the DNA is TGTGCCAGCAGCTTACGCGAATATCAGCCCCAGCATTTT. Protein product: CASSLREYQPQHF.

This rearrangement joins TRBV12-5 to TRBJ1-3; D not resolved. The CDR3 is made up of 15 amino acids. Between the trimmed V and J ends, which lost 1 base and 2 bases, there was a span of 9 bases. The germline gives CDR1 LGHNT, CDR2 FRNRAP. The CDR3 here is CASGLGPPAGNTIYF. The CDR3 nucleotides are TGTGCTAGTGGTTTGGGACCCCCGGCTGGAAACACCATATATTTT.

The chain recombines TRBV6-5 with TRBJ1-5, with D maybe TRBD1 (5 bases). V was shortened by 5 bases and J by 9 bases, with 20 bases between the two germline ends. CDR1 and CDR2 from the germline V gene are MNHEY and SVGAGI. The CDR3 sequence is 15 residues long. The CDR3: CASSVNRDGWRPQHF. The CDR3 DNA sequence: TGTGCCAGCAGTGTCAACCGGGACGGCTGGAGGCCCCAGCATTTT.

V and J are TRBV5-1 and TRBJ1-1, with TRBD1 as a possible D gene (6 bases). CDR3 length: 12 residues. Trimming cost V 4 bases and J 7 bases, with 11 bases left between them. Germline V gene sequence: CDR1 SGHRS, CDR2 YFSETQ. This chain's CDR3 is CASSEGQVEAFF. DNA for the CDR3: TGCGCCAGCAGCGAGGGACAAGTTGAAGCTTTCTTT.

This clone was detected only a few times. Different DNA sequences within this sample yield the same CDR3. The rearrangement joins TRBV18 to TRBJ1-1; TRBD1 is a possible D gene (6 bases). V lost 1 base and J lost 5, with 8 bases in between. CDR1 is KGHSH, CDR2 LQKENI, per germline. The CDR3 spans 13 residues. CDR3 region: CASSPQGGTEAFF. Here the CDR3 DNA reads TGTGCCAGCTCACCACAGGGGGGAACTGAAGCTTTCTTT.

This chain uses TRBV7-2 with TRBJ2-2; the D is unclear. The CDR3 runs 13 residues. Germline V gene sequence: CDR1 SGHTA, CDR2 FQGNSA. Trimming left V 5 bases short and J 0 bases short, with 4 bases between. CDR3: CASSVTNTGELFF. Written as DNA, the CDR3 is TGTGCCAGCAGCGTTACGAACACCGGGGAGCTGTTTTTT.

The CDR3, as DNA: TGTGCCAGCAGCTTAGCCGCAGATCTCTACGAGCAGTACTTC. This gives the protein CASSLAADLYEQYF. The chain combines TRBV11-2 with TRBJ2-7; no clear D gene. Germline CDR1 is SGHAT and CDR2 is FQNNGV. CDR3 length: 14 amino acids. V gave up 1 base and J gave up 3 bases, with 10 bases separating them.

The CDR3 region has the DNA TGTGCCAGCAGCCCCCTAGGGACAGGGGTCCCCCTCTATGGCTACACCTTC. As protein: CASSPLGTGVPLYGYTF. The rearrangement joins TRBV7-9 to TRBJ1-2; TRBD1 agrees at 10 bases. The ends lost 5 bases at V and 4 bases at J; junction bases unmatched: 13. The germline CDR1 and CDR2 sequences are SEHNR and FQNEAQ (reference sequence). There are 17 residues in the CDR3. The full variable domain, with the rest looked up from reference TRBV7-9 and TRBJ1-2, is DTGVSQNPRHKITKRGQNVTFRCDPISEHNRLYWYRQTLGQGPEFLTYFQNEAQLEKSRLLSDRFSAERPKGSFSTLEIQRTEQGDSAMYLCASSPLGTGVPLYGYTFGSGTRLTVV.

This clone was detected a few times. The V call is TRBV13, the J call TRBJ2-1, with 8 bases lining up with TRBD1. CDR3 length: 19 residues. V lost 4 bases, J lost 0 bases, and 14 bases stayed unmatched. CDR1 PRHDT and CDR2 FYEKMQ come from the germline V gene (reference sequence). Written as DNA, the CDR3 is TGTGCCAGCAGCTACACCGGACAGGGCACAATACTCTCCTACAATGAGCAGTTCTTC. Protein: CASSYTGQGTILSYNEQFF.

The J gene is TRBJ1-5, the V gene TRBV28; D is uncertain. Germline loops: CDR1 MDHEN, CDR2 SYDVKM. CDR3 size: 11 residues. V dropped 4 bases and J dropped 5 bases, with 3 bases sitting between them. This CDR3 is CASSSHQPQHF. In DNA form, the CDR3 reads TGTGCCAGCAGTTCCCATCAGCCCCAGCATTTT.

This clone was detected a few times. V and J are TRBV2 and TRBJ1-5, with D unclear. The germline V gene has CDR1 SNHLY and CDR2 FYNNEI. V lost 3 bases and J lost 2, with 8 bases in between. The CDR3 is made up of 14 amino acids. The CDR3 DNA sequence: TGTGCCAGCAGTGAGCGCAGCGGCAATCAGCCCCAGCATTTT. This translates into CASSERSGNQPQHF.

This chain links TRBV5-4 with TRBJ2-4, with D perhaps TRBD2 (7 bases). Trimming took 5 bases from V and 2 from J, leaving 14 bases between them. Germline V gene lookup returns CDR1 SGHNT and CDR2 YYREEE (reference sequence). The CDR3 has 15 residues. This CDR3 is CASSRGAITKNIQYF. The DNA for the CDR3 is TGTGCCAGCAGTCGGGGGGCTATAACCAAAAACATTCAGTACTTC.

With regard to this clone: In the same sample, other DNA sequences code for this CDR3. In nucleotides, the CDR3 is TGTGCCAGCAGTTTAGGTTCGGGACAGCCTAATGAAAAACTGTTTTTT. It is translated as CASSLGSGQPNEKLFF. This chain joins TRBV7-3 and TRBJ1-4; 7 bases match TRBD1. The trim removed 6 bases at V and 3 bases at J, leaving 10 bases unmatched. The V gene's germline CDR1 is SGHTA and CDR2 FQGTGA. This CDR3 comprises 16 residues.

The chain uses TRBV7-2 and TRBJ1-6, with 8 bases matching TRBD1. V shed 5 bases, J shed 5 bases, and the junction held 2 bases outside the gene matches. The CDR3 is 14 amino acids. The germline CDR1 and CDR2 sequences are SGHTA and FQGNSA. CDR3 coding DNA: TGTGCCAGCAGCCGACAGGGGAATAATTCACCCCTCCACTTT. As protein: CASSRQGNNSPLHF.

The V and J genes are TRBV7-3 and TRBJ2-3; a weak D match, TRBD2 (5 bases). There are 14 residues in the CDR3. The V end lost 5 bases, the J end lost 2 bases, and 11 bases lay between the germline ends. Looked up from germline, CDR1 is SGHTA and CDR2 is FQGTGA. This chain's CDR3 is CASSQTGYTDTQYF. The CDR3 bases are TGTGCCAGCAGCCAGACGGGGTACACAGATACGCAGTATTTT.

This sequence joins TRBV7-9 and TRBJ1-1; no firm D call. This CDR3 spans 13 amino acids. Germline V gene sequence: CDR1 SEHNR, CDR2 FQNEAQ (reference sequence). Trimming left V 7 bases short and J 1 base short, with 10 bases between. In DNA form, the CDR3 reads TGTGCCAGCACCCCGCCCCCGAACACTGAAGCTTTCTTT. This gives the protein CASTPPPNTEAFF.

This clone was observed a few times. The chain has TRBV18 and TRBJ1-6; unclear D gene. Trimming stripped 2 bases from V and 8 bases from J, with 10 bases between. In germline, CDR1 is KGHSH, CDR2 LQKENI. This CDR3 comprises 14 residues. The CDR3, as DNA: TGTGCCAGCTCACCATCGGAGGTATATTCACCCCTCCACTTT. It is translated as CASSPSEVYSPLHF.

The chain uses TRBV7-8 and TRBJ2-7; tentative D call: TRBD1 (5 bases). Between the trimmed V and J ends, which lost 6 bases and 6 bases, there was a span of 12 bases. Germline CDR1 and CDR2: SGHVS and FQNEAQ. The CDR3 sequence is 12 residues long. For the CDR3, the DNA is TGTGCCAGCAGACAAGACAGCCTCGAGCAGTACTTC. Translating gives CASRQDSLEQYF.

V and J are TRBV19 and TRBJ2-6; D remains unclear. Germline-derived CDR1 and CDR2 are LNHDA and SQIVND (reference sequence). The CDR3 totals 18 residues. V was cut by 2 bases and J by 0 bases, with 14 bases left in between. CDR3 sequence (DNA): TGTGCCAGTAGTATACCCAACCACAGACTCTCTGGGGCCAACGTCCTGACTTTC. Protein: CASSIPNHRLSGANVLTF.

The gene calls are TRBV7-9 and TRBJ2-1, with a possible D match to TRBD2 (5 bases). CDR1 is SEHNR and CDR2 is FQNEAQ in the germline V gene (reference sequence). V was clipped by 5 bases and J by 13 bases, with 18 bases between them. The CDR3 loop spans 13 amino acids. As DNA, the CDR3 is TGTGCCAGCAGCCCGACGGAGAGGGTTTTCCAGTTCTTC. It encodes CASSPTERVFQFF. The entire variable domain, with the rest obtained from reference TRBV7-9 and TRBJ2-1, is as follows: DTGVSQNPRHKITKRGQNVTFRCDPISEHNRLYWYRQTLGQGPEFLTYFQNEAQLEKSRLLSDRFSAERPKGSFSTLEIQRTEQGDSAMYLCASSPTERVFQFFGPGTRLTVL.

The J gene is TRBJ1-5, the V gene TRBV5-5; 9 bases agree with TRBD1. The CDR3 is 15 residues long. V gave up 5 bases and J gave up 5 bases; unmatched junction bases: 8. Per the germline V gene, CDR1 is SGHKS and CDR2 is YYEKEE (reference sequence). The CDR3 loop reads CASRGGQGTDQPQHF. The CDR3, as DNA: TGTGCCAGCAGGGGTGGACAGGGGACCGATCAGCCCCAGCATTTT.